Each of the 25 T cell receptor beta chains below was sequenced from the same sample in a study of blood T cell repertoires in COVID-19. The method was immunoSEQ multiplex PCR; TCRdb's version includes in-frame clones alone and lacks a portion of them. The table shows 100,000 to 130,000 clones, with 80% to 90% occurring only once. The sample comprised peripheral blood. The receptors here all came from a human donor in a cohort sampled during active COVID-19.

This clone has only one observation. The chain has TRBV28 and TRBJ1-1; no definite D call. V lost 2 bases and J lost 3, with 13 bases in between. In germline, CDR1 is MDHEN, CDR2 SYDVKM. The CDR3 sequence is 15 residues long. The CDR3 DNA follows: TGTGCCAGCAGTTTACTCCGGGCGGGGTACACTGAAGCTTTCTTT. It is translated as CASSLLRAGYTEAFF.

The CDR3 spells CASSDTGTMNTEAFF. For the CDR3, the DNA is TGTGCCAGCAGTGATACAGGGACCATGAACACTGAAGCTTTCTTT. This chain connects TRBV28 to TRBJ1-1; possibly TRBD1 for D (6 bases). Germline lookup yields CDR1 MDHEN and CDR2 SYDVKM. Trimming took off 5 bases at V and 0 bases at J, with 13 bases between the two ends. This CDR3 spans 15 amino acids.

CDR3 DNA sequence: TGCAGCGTTGCCCCACTAGCGGGGGGGACCTACAATGAGCAGTTCTTC. This sequence encodes CSVAPLAGGTYNEQFF. The chain has TRBV29-1 and TRBJ2-1, with TRBD2 identical over 13 bases. V was pared by 4 bases and J by 2 bases, with 5 bases of the junction left unmatched. Germline values: CDR1 SQVTM, CDR2 ANQGSEA. The CDR3 has 16 residues.

J is TRBJ2-2 and V is TRBV13, with TRBD1 as a possible D gene (6 bases). V was pared by 3 bases and J by 3 bases, with 8 bases between. Looked up from germline, CDR1 is PRHDT and CDR2 is FYEKMQ (reference sequence). This CDR3 spans 14 amino acids. The CDR3 DNA is TGTGCCAGCAGCTTCGGACAGTACACCGGGGAGCTGTTTTTT. This sequence encodes CASSFGQYTGELFF.

This sequence joins TRBV5-4 and TRBJ2-2; D is possibly TRBD1 (6 bases). Trimming took off 0 bases at V and 7 bases at J, with 16 bases between the two ends. The CDR3 loop spans 16 amino acids. Germline CDR1 reads SGHNT; CDR2 reads YYREEE (reference sequence). Here the CDR3 DNA reads TGTGCCAGCAGCTTGGGTGGGTGGCAGGGGCTCGGGGAGCTGTTTTTT. The encoded protein is CASSLGGWQGLGELFF.

This chain connects TRBV19 to TRBJ2-1; 7 bases fit TRBD1. CDR3 length: 14 amino acids. Trimming took 7 bases from V and 5 from J; bases not matched to a gene: 8. Looked up from germline, CDR1 is LNHDA and CDR2 is SQIVND (reference sequence). In DNA, the CDR3 is TGTGCCAGTACCTCAGGGGGTTTAAACAATGAGCAGTTCTTC. It translates to CASTSGGLNNEQFF.

The V and J genes are TRBV10-1 and TRBJ2-5; 9 bases are shared with TRBD2. Trimming at V came to 4 bases and at J to 0 bases, leaving 0 bases not matched to a gene. The CDR3 loop spans 14 amino acids. The V gene's germline CDR1 is WNHNN and CDR2 SYGVQD (reference sequence). In DNA, the CDR3 is TGCGCCAGCAGTGGGACTAGCGACCAAGAGACCCAGTACTTC. Residues: CASSGTSDQETQYF.

J is TRBJ1-2 and V is TRBV27; 7 nucleotides agree with TRBD1. V lost 3 bases and J lost 6; bases outside the gene matches: 10. Germline CDR1 MNHEY, CDR2 SMNVEV (reference sequence). The CDR3 extends over 15 amino acids. This chain's CDR3 is CASSFLGQPKDGYTF. The CDR3 DNA is TGTGCCAGCAGTTTTTTGGGACAGCCGAAGGATGGCTACACCTTC.

This clone occurred once. V gene TRBV28 combines with J gene TRBJ1-5; the match to TRBD1 covers 9 bases. Germline V gene data show CDR1 as MDHEN and CDR2 as SYDVKM. The CDR3 has 14 residues. V shed 5 bases and J 6 bases; nucleotides not matched to a gene: 5. The CDR3 here is CASSQNRGRQPQHF. The CDR3 DNA is TGTGCCAGCAGTCAAAACAGGGGGCGTCAGCCCCAGCATTTT.

V usage is TRBV28 and J usage is TRBJ1-5; D possibly corresponds to TRBD1 (6 bases). Trimming removed 7 bases at V and 1 base at J, with 20 bases between. The CDR3 is made up of 17 amino acids. The V gene's germline CDR1 is MDHEN and CDR2 SYDVKM. The CDR3 nucleotides are TGTGCCAGCACTCGTGGGGGAGGGGGTTGGAGCAATCAGCCCCAGCATTTT. It specifies CASTRGGGGWSNQPQHF. The full variable domain, rest sourced from reference TRBV28 and TRBJ1-5, is DVKVTQSSRYLVKRTGEKVFLECVQDMDHENMFWYRQDPGLGLRLIYFSYDVKMKEKGDIPEGYSVSREKKERFSLILESASTNQTSMYLCASTRGGGGWSNQPQHFGDGTRLSIL.

The chain employs TRBV18 and TRBJ1-2; possibly TRBD1 for D (5 bases). The V gene lost 4 bases and the J gene lost 4 bases, with 19 bases spanning the gap. The CDR3 extends over 16 amino acids. Germline V gene lookup returns CDR1 KGHSH and CDR2 LQKENI. In nucleotides, the CDR3 is TGTGCCAGCTCACAAAAAGACACTCCCGGGGGCTATGGCTACACCTTC. Protein product: CASSQKDTPGGYGYTF.

This chain connects TRBV11-2 to TRBJ1-4; TRBD1 might be the D (6 bases). CDR3 length equals 15 residues. Germline V gives CDR1 SGHAT, CDR2 FQNNGV. Trimming shortened V by 5 bases and J by 6 bases, and 16 bases separated the two germline ends. The CDR3 bases are TGTGCCAGCAGCGAAACAGGGAATTTAGATGAAAAACTGTTTTTT. Translation: CASSETGNLDEKLFF.

In the case of this clone: One end of the junction fails to match germline, which may point to a read error. The chain has TRBV4-1 and TRBJ2-1; a possible D gene is TRBD2 (5 bases). Germline V CDR1 and CDR2: MGHRA, YSYEKL. The CDR3 extends over 17 amino acids. Here the CDR3 reads CASTQAGSPESYNEQFF. In DNA form, the CDR3 reads TGCGCCAGCACCCAAGCTGGGAGTCCCGAGAGCTACAATGAGCAGTTCTTC.

The rearrangement links TRBV5-4 to TRBJ1-1; D is perhaps TRBD1 (5 bases). V lost 2 bases to trimming and J lost 2 bases, with 13 bases between them. There are 15 residues in the CDR3. Looked up from germline, CDR1 is SGHNT and CDR2 is YYREEE (reference sequence). The DNA for the CDR3 is TGTGCCAGCAGCTTTCCTCGGGGGAGTAACACTGAAGCTTTCTTT. Protein sequence: CASSFPRGSNTEAFF.

This clone occurred a few times. This chain uses TRBV6-1 with TRBJ2-7, with 7 bases that match TRBD1. V gave up 3 bases and J gave up 2 bases; unmatched junction bases: 1. Germline CDR1 and CDR2: MNHNS and SASEGT. This CDR3 spans 13 amino acids. The CDR3 is CASSEGQPYEQYF. The CDR3 nucleotides are TGTGCCAGCAGTGAGGGACAGCCCTACGAGCAGTACTTC.

V gene TRBV7-8 combines with J gene TRBJ2-3; D might be TRBD1 (6 bases). The germline gives CDR1 SGHVS, CDR2 FQNEAQ. The V and J ends lost 6 bases and 4 bases respectively, with 17 bases between them. This CDR3 comprises 15 residues. CDR3 nucleotide sequence: TGTGCCAGCAGTATCAGGGGCCGAGGGGCAGATACGCAGTATTTT. As protein: CASSIRGRGADTQYF.

The chain links TRBV6-5 to TRBJ1-5; TRBD1 matches 9 bases. Germline assignment: CDR1 MNHEY and CDR2 SVGAGI. This CDR3 contains 12 residues. V shed 6 bases and J 10 bases; nucleotides not matched to a gene: 4. DNA for the CDR3: TGTGCCAGCAGGACGGGACAGGGTCCCCAGCATTTT. Its translation: CASRTGQGPQHF.

The chain links TRBV24-1 to TRBJ2-3; TRBD2 might be the D (5 bases). Trimming shortened V by 4 bases and J by 1 base, and 11 bases separated the two germline ends. Germline V gene data show CDR1 as KGHDR and CDR2 as SFDVKD. The CDR3 sequence is 15 residues long. CDR3 sequence: CATSDSFGGTDTQYF. The CDR3 nucleotides read TGTGCCACCAGTGACTCCTTCGGGGGCACAGATACGCAGTATTTT.

Only a few counts were recorded for this clone. V is TRBV29-1 and J is TRBJ2-3; 9 positions agree with TRBD1. Germline lookup yields CDR1 SQVTM and CDR2 ANQGSEA. The CDR3 sequence is 16 residues long. V lost 6 bases, J lost 0 bases, and 10 bases stayed unmatched. CDR3 sequence (DNA): TGCAGCGTGAACAGGGGGCCTCCACTAAGCACAGATACGCAGTATTTT. This gives the protein CSVNRGPPLSTDTQYF.

The V gene is TRBV29-1, the J gene TRBJ1-2; D gene uncertain. In germline, CDR1 is SQVTM, CDR2 ANQGSEA. The CDR3 sequence is 13 residues long. Trimming removed 7 bases at V and 4 bases at J, with 16 bases between. The CDR3: CSAVPDMGYGYTF. DNA for the CDR3: TGCAGCGCCGTGCCCGACATGGGCTATGGCTACACCTTC.

This sequence joins TRBV10-2 and TRBJ2-2; D uncertain. CDR3 size: 13 residues. Per the germline V gene, CDR1 is WSHSY and CDR2 is SAAADI. Trimming removed 0 bases from V and 6 bases from J, with 5 bases in between. CDR3 nucleotide sequence: TGCGCCAGCAGTGAGTCCCGTGCCGGGGAGCTGTTTTTT. This translates into CASSESRAGELFF.

The V and J genes are TRBV10-1 and TRBJ2-7; 13 bases are shared with TRBD2. In germline, CDR1 is WNHNN, CDR2 SYGVQD (reference sequence). With V trimmed by 6 bases and J by 5 bases, 4 bases remained unmatched. This CDR3 contains 14 residues. CDR3 amino acids: CASRSGTSGDEQYF. CDR3 sequence (DNA): TGCGCCAGCAGGTCCGGGACTAGCGGGGACGAGCAGTACTTC.

J is TRBJ1-2 and V is TRBV7-6; D unresolved. V lost 1 base and J 3 bases, leaving 12 bases between the germline ends. The CDR3 covers 15 residues. Per germline, CDR1 SGHVS and CDR2 FNYEAQ. In DNA, the CDR3 is TGTGCCAGCAGCTTAGAAGGGAGGGTCGACTATGGCTACACCTTC. This encodes CASSLEGRVDYGYTF.

The V and J genes are TRBV19 and TRBJ1-2, with 8 bases aligning to TRBD1. The V segment lost 6 bases and the J segment 8 bases; nucleotides outside the gene matches: 8. Germline CDR1 LNHDA, CDR2 SQIVND (reference sequence). This CDR3 comprises 13 residues. CDR3 DNA sequence: TGTGCCAGTAGGGGACAGGAGAGGGGGGGCTACACCTTC. Protein sequence: CASRGQERGGYTF.

The chain couples TRBV19 to TRBJ2-3, with 9 bases fitting TRBD2. Germline V gene sequence: CDR1 LNHDA, CDR2 SQIVND (reference sequence). The CDR3 has 15 residues. The V segment lost 6 bases and the J segment 0 bases; nucleotides outside the gene matches: 4. Here the CDR3 reads CASSLLAGSTDTQYF. Here the CDR3 DNA reads TGTGCCAGTAGCCTCCTAGCGGGAAGCACAGATACGCAGTATTTT.